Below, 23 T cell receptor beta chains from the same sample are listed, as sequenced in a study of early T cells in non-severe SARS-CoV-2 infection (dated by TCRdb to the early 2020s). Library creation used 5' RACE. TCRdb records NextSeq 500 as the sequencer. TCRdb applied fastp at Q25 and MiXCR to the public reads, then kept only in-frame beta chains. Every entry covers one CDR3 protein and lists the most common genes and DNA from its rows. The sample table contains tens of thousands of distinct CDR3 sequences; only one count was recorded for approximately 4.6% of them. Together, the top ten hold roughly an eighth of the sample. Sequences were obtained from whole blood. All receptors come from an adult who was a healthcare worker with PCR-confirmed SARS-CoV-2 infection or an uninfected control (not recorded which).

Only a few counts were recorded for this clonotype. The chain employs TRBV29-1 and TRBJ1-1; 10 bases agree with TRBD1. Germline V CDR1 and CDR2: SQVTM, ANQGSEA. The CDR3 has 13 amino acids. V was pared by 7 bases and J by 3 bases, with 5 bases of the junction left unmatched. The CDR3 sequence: CSARTGGDTEAFF. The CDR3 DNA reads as TGCAGCGCCCGGACAGGGGGGGACACTGAAGCTTTCTTT.

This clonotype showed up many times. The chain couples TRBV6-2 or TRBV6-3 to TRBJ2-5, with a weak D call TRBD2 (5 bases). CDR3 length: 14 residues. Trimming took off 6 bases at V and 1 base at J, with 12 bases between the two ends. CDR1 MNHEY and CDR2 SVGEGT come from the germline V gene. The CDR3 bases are TGTGCCAGCAGCCCCGAGGGCCGCCAAGAGACCCAGTACTTC. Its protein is CASSPEGRQETQYF.

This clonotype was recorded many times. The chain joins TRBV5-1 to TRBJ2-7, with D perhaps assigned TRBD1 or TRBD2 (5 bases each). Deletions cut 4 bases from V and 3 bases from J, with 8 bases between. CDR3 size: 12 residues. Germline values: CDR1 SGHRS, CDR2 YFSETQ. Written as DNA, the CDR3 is TGCGCCAGCAGCAGGGACGACTACGAGCAGTACTTC. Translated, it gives CASSRDDYEQYF.

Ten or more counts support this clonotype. CDR3 residues: CASSAAHQQETQYF. As DNA, the CDR3 is TGTGCCAGTAGTGCCGCACACCAGCAAGAGACCCAGTACTTC. This chain joins TRBV19 and TRBJ2-5; D ambiguous. The CDR3 is made up of 14 amino acids. Germline values: CDR1 LNHDA, CDR2 SQIVND (reference sequence). Trimming cost V 5 bases and J 2 bases, with 12 bases left between them. The complete variable domain, with remaining parts taken from reference TRBV19 and TRBJ2-5, reads DGGITQSPKYLFRKEGQNVTLSCEQNLNHDAMYWYRQDPGQGLRLIYYSQIVNDFQKGDIAEGYSVSREKKESFPLTVTSAQKNPTAFYLCASSAAHQQETQYFGPGTRLLVL.

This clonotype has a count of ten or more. CDR3 nucleotide sequence: TGCAGTGCTAGACTTACGGAGACCCAGTACTTC. It translates to CSARLTETQYF. V and J are TRBV20-1 and TRBJ2-5, with D unclear. Germline V gene sequence: CDR1 DFQATT, CDR2 SNEGSKA (reference sequence). The CDR3 loop spans 11 amino acids. V gave up 2 bases and J gave up 5 bases, with 6 bases separating them.

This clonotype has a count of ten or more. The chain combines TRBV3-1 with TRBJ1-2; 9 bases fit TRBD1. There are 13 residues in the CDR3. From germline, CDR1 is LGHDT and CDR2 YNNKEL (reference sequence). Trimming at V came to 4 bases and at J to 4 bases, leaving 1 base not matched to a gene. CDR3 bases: TGTGCCAGCAGCCCGACAGGGGGCTATGGCTACACCTTC. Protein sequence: CASSPTGGYGYTF.

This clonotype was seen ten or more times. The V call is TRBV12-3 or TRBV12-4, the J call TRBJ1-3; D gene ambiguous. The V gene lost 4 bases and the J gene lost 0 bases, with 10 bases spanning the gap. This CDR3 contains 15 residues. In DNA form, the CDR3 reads TGTGCCAGCAGTTCAGGACTGTTCTCTGGAAACACCATATATTTT. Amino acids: CASSSGLFSGNTIYF.

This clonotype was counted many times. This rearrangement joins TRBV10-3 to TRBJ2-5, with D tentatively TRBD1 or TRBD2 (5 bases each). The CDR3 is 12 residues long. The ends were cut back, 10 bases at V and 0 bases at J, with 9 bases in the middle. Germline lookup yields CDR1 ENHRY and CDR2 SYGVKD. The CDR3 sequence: CATQGHQETQYF. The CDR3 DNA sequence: TGTGCCACGCAGGGACACCAAGAGACCCAGTACTTC.

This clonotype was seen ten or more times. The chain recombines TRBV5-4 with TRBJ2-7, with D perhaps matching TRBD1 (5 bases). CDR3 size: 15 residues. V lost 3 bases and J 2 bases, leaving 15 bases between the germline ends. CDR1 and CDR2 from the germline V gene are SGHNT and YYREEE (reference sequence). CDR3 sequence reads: CASSSFQGTPYEQYF. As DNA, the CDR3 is TGTGCCAGCAGCTCCTTCCAGGGAACCCCCTACGAGCAGTACTTC. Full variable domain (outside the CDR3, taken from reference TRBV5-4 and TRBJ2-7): ETGVTQSPTHLIKTRGQQVTLRCSSQSGHNTVSWYQQALGQGPQFIFQYYREEENGRGNFPPRFSGLQFPNYSSELNVNALELDDSALYLCASSSFQGTPYEQYFGPGTRLTVT.

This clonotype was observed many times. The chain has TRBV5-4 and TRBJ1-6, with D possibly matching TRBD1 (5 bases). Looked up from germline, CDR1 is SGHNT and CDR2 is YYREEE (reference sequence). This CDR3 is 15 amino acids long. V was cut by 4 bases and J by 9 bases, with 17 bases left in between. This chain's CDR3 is CASSLKGIERSPLHF. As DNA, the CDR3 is TGTGCCAGCAGCCTAAAGGGGATCGAGCGTTCACCCCTCCACTTT.

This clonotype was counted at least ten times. CDR3 residues: CASSQTLYQPQHF. The CDR3 DNA follows: TGTGCCAGCAGTCAGACACTATATCAGCCCCAGCATTTT. V usage is TRBV28 and J usage is TRBJ1-5, with no clear D. Germline V CDR1 and CDR2: MDHEN, SYDVKM. The CDR3 extends over 13 amino acids. Trimming pared 5 bases from V and 5 bases from J, leaving 10 bases between.

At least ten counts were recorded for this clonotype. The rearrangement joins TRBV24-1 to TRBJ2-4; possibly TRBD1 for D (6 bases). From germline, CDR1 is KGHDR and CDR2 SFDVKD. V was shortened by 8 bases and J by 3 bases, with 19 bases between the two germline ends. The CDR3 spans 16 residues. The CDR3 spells CATIGNYQQGKNIQYF. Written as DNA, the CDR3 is TGTGCCACCATCGGGAACTACCAACAGGGCAAAAACATTCAGTACTTC.

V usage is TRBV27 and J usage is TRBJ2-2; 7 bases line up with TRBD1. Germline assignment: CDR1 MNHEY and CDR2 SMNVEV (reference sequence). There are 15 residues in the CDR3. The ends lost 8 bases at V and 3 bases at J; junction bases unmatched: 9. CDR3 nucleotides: TGTGCCAGCGGAAACGGACAGGCCTACACCGGGGAGCTGTTTTTT. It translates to CASGNGQAYTGELFF.

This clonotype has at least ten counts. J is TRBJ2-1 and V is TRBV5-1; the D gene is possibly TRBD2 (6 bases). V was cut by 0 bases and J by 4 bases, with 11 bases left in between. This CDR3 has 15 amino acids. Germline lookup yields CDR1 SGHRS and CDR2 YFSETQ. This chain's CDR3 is CASSLEGTDYNEQFF. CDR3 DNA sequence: TGCGCCAGCAGCTTGGAGGGGACTGATTACAATGAGCAGTTCTTC. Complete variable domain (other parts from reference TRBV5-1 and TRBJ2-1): KAGVTQTPRYLIKTRGQQVTLSCSPISGHRSVSWYQQTPGQGLQFLFEYFSETQRNKGNFPGRFSGRQFSNSRSEMNVSTLELGDSALYLCASSLEGTDYNEQFFGPGTRLTVL.

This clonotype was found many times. CDR3: CASSLQGAGADEQYF. The CDR3 region has the DNA TGTGCCAGCAGCTTACAAGGGGCGGGGGCCGACGAGCAGTACTTC. This chain uses TRBV7-2 with TRBJ2-7, with D perhaps matching TRBD2 (7 bases). The V end lost 2 bases, the J end lost 5 bases, and 16 bases lay between the germline ends. The CDR3 has 15 amino acids. Germline-derived CDR1 and CDR2 are SGHTA and FQGNSA.

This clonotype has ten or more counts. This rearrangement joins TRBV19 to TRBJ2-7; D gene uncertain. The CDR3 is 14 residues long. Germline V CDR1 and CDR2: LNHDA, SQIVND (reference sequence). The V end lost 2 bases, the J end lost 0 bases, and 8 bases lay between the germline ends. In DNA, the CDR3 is TGTGCCAGTAGTATAAGTCGGAACTCCTACGAGCAGTACTTC. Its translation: CASSISRNSYEQYF.

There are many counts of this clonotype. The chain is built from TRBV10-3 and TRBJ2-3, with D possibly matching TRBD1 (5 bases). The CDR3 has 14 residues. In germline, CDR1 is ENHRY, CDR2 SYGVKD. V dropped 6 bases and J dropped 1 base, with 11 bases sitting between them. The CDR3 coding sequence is TGTGCCATCAGCCGCGAACAGGGCACAGATACGCAGTATTTT. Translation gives CAISREQGTDTQYF.

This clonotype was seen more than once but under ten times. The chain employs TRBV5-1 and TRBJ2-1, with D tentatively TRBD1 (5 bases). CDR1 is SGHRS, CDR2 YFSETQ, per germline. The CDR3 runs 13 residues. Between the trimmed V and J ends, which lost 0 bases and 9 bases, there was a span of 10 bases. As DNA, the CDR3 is TGCGCCAGCAGCTTGGCAGGGTTCGGTGAGCAGTTCTTC. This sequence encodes CASSLAGFGEQFF.

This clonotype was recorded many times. The DNA for the CDR3 is TGTGCCAGCAGTTCGGTGACAGCTAACACTGAAGCTTTCTTT. As protein: CASSSVTANTEAFF. The chain carries TRBV12-3 or TRBV12-4 and TRBJ1-1, with D perhaps matching TRBD1 (5 bases). Trimming cost V 4 bases and J 2 bases, with 11 bases left between them. The CDR3 totals 14 residues.

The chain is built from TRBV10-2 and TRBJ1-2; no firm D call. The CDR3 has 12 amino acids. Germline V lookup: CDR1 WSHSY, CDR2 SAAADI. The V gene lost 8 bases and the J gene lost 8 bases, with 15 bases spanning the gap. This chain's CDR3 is CASSYPREGYTF. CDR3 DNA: TGCGCCAGCTCCTACCCCAGAGAGGGCTACACCTTC.

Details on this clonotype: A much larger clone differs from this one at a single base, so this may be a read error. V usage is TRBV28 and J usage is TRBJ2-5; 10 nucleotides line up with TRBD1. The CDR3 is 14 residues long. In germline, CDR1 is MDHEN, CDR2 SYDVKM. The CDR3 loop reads CASSRTGGIETRYF. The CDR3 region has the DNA TGTGCCAGCAGTCGGACAGGGGGAATTGAGACCCGGTACTTC.

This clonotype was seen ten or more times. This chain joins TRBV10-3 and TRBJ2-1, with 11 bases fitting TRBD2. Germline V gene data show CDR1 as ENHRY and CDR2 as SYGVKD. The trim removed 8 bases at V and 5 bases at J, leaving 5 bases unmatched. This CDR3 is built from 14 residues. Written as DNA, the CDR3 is TGTGCCATCCGTAAGACTAGCGGGGACAATGAGCAGTTCTTC. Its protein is CAIRKTSGDNEQFF.

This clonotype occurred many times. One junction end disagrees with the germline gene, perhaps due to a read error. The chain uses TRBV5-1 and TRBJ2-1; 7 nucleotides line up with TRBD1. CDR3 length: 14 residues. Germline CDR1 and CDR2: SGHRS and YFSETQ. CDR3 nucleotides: TGCGCCAGCAGTCTGCAGGGGGAGTACAGTGAGCAGTTCTTC. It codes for CASSLQGEYSEQFF.